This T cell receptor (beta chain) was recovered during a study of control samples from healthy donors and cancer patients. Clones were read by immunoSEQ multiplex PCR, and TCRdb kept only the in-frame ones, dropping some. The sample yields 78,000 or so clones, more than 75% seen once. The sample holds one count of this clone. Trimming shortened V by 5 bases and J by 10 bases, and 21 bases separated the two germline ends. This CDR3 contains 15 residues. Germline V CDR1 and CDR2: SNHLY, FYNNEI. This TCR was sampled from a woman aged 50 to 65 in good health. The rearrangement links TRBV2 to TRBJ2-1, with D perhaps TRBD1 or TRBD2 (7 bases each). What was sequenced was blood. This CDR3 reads CASSSPARQGGEQFF. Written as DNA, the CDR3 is TGTGCCAGCAGTTCCCCGGCCAGACAGGGAGGGGAGCAGTTCTTC.